These 3 T cell receptor beta chains were sequenced from one sample in a study of blood T cell repertoires in COVID-19. Profiled with immunoSEQ multiplex PCR; TCRdb holds only in-frame clones, not every one. The sample consists of just over 250,000 clones, about 87% of them appearing once. The sequencing sample was made of peripheral blood. These receptors all stem from a woman between 50 and 59 years old with acute or convalescent COVID-19.

J is TRBJ1-4 and V is TRBV2; 9 nucleotides match TRBD1. V was clipped by 0 bases and J by 9 bases; unmatched bases: 5. The V gene's germline CDR1 is SNHLY and CDR2 FYNNEI. The CDR3 contains 15 residues. This chain's CDR3 is CASSEAGDRAKKLFF. DNA for the CDR3: TGTGCCAGCAGTGAAGCTGGGGACAGGGCGAAAAAACTGTTTTTT.

This chain uses TRBV19 with TRBJ1-5; 7 nucleotides match TRBD1. Germline V CDR1 and CDR2: LNHDA, SQIVND (reference sequence). The junction had 12 bases not matched to a gene; V was cut back by 6 bases and J by 4 bases. CDR3 length: 16 residues. This CDR3 is CASSSDRAPRNQPQHF. CDR3 bases: TGTGCCAGTAGCTCAGACAGGGCCCCGAGGAATCAGCCCCAGCATTTT. The full variable domain, with the rest looked up from reference TRBV19 and TRBJ1-5, is DGGITQSPKYLFRKEGQNVTLSCEQNLNHDAMYWYRQDPGQGLRLIYYSQIVNDFQKGDIAEGYSVSREKKESFPLTVTSAQKNPTAFYLCASSSDRAPRNQPQHFGDGTRLSIL.

This clone appeared once. This chain joins TRBV10-1 and TRBJ1-1; D is uncertain. The CDR3 is 14 amino acids. V was clipped by 8 bases and J by 2 bases, with 15 bases between them. Looked up from germline, CDR1 is WNHNN and CDR2 is SYGVQD (reference sequence). CDR3 sequence reads: CASWIGSGNTEAFF. The CDR3 DNA reads TGCGCCAGCTGGATAGGTTCGGGAAACACTGAAGCTTTCTTT.